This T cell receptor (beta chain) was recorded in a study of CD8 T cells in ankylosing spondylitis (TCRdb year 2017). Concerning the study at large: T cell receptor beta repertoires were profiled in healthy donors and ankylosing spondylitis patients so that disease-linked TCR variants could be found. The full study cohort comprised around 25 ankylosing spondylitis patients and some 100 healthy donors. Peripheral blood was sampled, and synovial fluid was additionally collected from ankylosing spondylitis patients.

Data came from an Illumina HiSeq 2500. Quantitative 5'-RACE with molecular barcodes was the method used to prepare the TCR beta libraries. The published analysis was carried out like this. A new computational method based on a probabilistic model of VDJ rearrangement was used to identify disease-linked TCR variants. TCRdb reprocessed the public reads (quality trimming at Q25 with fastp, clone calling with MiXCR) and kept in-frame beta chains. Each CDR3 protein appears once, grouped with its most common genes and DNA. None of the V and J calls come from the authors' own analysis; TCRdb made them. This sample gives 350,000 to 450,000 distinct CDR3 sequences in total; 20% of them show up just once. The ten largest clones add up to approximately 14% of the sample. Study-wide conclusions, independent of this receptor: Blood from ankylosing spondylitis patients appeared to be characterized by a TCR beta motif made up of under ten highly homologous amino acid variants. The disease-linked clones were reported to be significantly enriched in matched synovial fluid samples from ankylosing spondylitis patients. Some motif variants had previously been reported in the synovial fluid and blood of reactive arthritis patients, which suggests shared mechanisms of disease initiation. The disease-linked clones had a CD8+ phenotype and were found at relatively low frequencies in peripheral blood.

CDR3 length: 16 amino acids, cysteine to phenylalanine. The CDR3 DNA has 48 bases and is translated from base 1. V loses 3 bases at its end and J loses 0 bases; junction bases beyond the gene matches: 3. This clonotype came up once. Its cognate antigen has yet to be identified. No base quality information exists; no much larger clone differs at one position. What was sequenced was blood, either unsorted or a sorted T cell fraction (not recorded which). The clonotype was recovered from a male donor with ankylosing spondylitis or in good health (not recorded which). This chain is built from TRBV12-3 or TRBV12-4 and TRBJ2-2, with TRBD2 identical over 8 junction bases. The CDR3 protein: CASSFRGGANTGELFF. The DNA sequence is TGTGCCAGCAGTTTCCGGGGGGGGGCGAACACCGGGGAGCTGTTTTTT.